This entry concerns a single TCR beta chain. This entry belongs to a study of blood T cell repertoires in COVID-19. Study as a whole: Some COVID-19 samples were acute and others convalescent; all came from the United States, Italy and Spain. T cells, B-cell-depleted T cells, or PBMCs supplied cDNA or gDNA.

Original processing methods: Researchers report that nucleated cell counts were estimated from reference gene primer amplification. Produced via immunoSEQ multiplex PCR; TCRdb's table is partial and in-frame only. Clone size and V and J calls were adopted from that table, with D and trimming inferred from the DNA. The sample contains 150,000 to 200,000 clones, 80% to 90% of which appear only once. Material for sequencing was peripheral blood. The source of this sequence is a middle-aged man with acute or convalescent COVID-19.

In DNA form, the CDR3 reads TGTGCCAGCAGCCAGAGGGACTCTCCTTTAGGAACAGATACGCAGTATTTT. It codes for CASSQRDSPLGTDTQYF. This chain joins TRBV5-6 and TRBJ2-3, with a tentative D call TRBD2 (6 bases). The V end lost 4 bases, the J end lost 3 bases, and 21 bases lay between the germline ends. The CDR3 runs 17 residues. Germline V gives CDR1 SGHDT, CDR2 YYEEEE.